Listed below are T cell receptor beta chains from one sample, sequenced in a study of CD8 T cells in Susac syndrome. TCRdb recomputed calls from the immunoSEQ multiplex PCR reads with MiXCR, one row per CDR3 protein. Counted here are more than 150,000 distinct CDR3 sequences, 90% to 95% occurring once; the ten biggest clones make up around 0.14%. Sequences were obtained from CD4+ T cells from PBMCs. The source is a human donor in good health. Both conserved end residues are part of each CDR3. Each record gives: CDR3 DNA, CDR3 protein, clone size, V gene, J gene, D gene. A D gene is named only where the DNA matches it firmly. Rows give clone size only sometimes, using once, few, many, or a class for an expanded clone.

TGCGCCAGCAGCCAAGGATACATGGGCGATCAGCCCCAGCATTTT	CASSQGYMGDQPQHF	NA	TRBV4-3	TRBJ1-5	NA
TGCGCCAGCAGCCAAGAGGACCGCTCCTACAATGAGCAGTTCTTC	CASSQEDRSYNEQFF	NA	TRBV4-3	TRBJ2-1	NA
TGCAGTGCTAGAGATGTTGGCGGGATACACGGCTCACTTAGCACAGATACGCAGTATTTT	CSARDVGGIHGSLSTDTQYF	NA	TRBV20-1	TRBJ2-3	NA
TGCAGTGCTAGAGATCCGAAGACAGGTGGGGAGACCCAGTACTTC	CSARDPKTGGETQYF	NA	TRBV20-1	TRBJ2-5	NA
TGTGCCAGCAGCTTCTGGGGCGACGAGACCCAGTACTTC	CASSFWGDETQYF	NA	TRBV11-2	TRBJ2-5	NA
TGTGCCAGCAGCGGTAGCGACCTATGGCCCCAGCATTTT	CASSGSDLWPQHF	NA	TRBV6-6	TRBJ1-5	NA
TGCAGTGCTACCCCGGGGGCAGGCGCCTACAATGAGCAGTTCTTC	CSATPGAGAYNEQFF	NA	TRBV20-1	TRBJ2-1	NA
TGTGCCAGCAGTTACCAACAGGGGCGGGATGGCTACACCTTC	CASSYQQGRDGYTF	NA	TRBV6-5	TRBJ1-2	TRBD1
TGCGCCAGCAGCTTGACTACAGGGAGAACTGAAGCTTTCTTT	CASSLTTGRTEAFF	NA	TRBV5-1	TRBJ1-1	NA
TGCGCCAGCAGCCCCGGGACAGGGGGGAATGAAAAACTGTTTTTT	CASSPGTGGNEKLFF	NA	TRBV5-1	TRBJ1-4	TRBD1
TGCGCCAGCAGTCAATACGGGGCGACAGTAAGCTCTGGAAACACCATATATTTT	CASSQYGATVSSGNTIYF	NA	TRBV23-1	TRBJ1-3	NA
TGTGCCAGCAGCTTAGAGGGGGAGAGCCCGCAGTATTTT	CASSLEGESPQYF	NA	TRBV7-9	TRBJ2-3	NA
TGCAGCGTCTATGGAGGGGCAGATACGCAGTATTTT	CSVYGGADTQYF	NA	TRBV29-1	TRBJ2-3	NA
TGTGCCAGCAGTGCGGACAGGGTGGAATATGGCTACACCTTC	CASSADRVEYGYTF	once	TRBV28	TRBJ1-2	TRBD1
TGTGCCAGCAGGTTAACGGGCCAAGAGACCCAGTACTTC	CASRLTGQETQYF	NA	TRBV12-3/TRBV12-4	TRBJ2-5	NA
TGTGCCAGCAGCCAATATGGGAACCCCTACGAGCAGTACTTC	CASSQYGNPYEQYF	NA	TRBV3-1	TRBJ2-7	NA
TGTGCCAGCAGCCAGCCTCGTGGTGGACTGCCCTACGAGCAGTACTTC	CASSQPRGGLPYEQYF	once	TRBV7-8	TRBJ2-7	NA
TGTGCCAGCAGTAGGTCCGGGACAGAGAGCAATCAGCCCCAGCATTTT	CASSRSGTESNQPQHF	NA	TRBV6-1	TRBJ1-5	TRBD1
TGCAGTGCTAGAGATACGGCGAATTCACCCCTCCACTTT	CSARDTANSPLHF	NA	TRBV20-1	TRBJ1-6	NA
TGTGCCAGCAGGCCCGGACAGGAGTACTATGGCTACACCTTC	CASRPGQEYYGYTF	NA	TRBV6-5	TRBJ1-2	TRBD1
TGTGCCAGCAGCTTAGCACAACAGGGGAGCTCCTACGAGCAGTACTTC	CASSLAQQGSSYEQYF	NA	TRBV11-2	TRBJ2-7	TRBD1
TGTGCCAGCAGGATACAGGTACTACAGCCCCAGCATTTT	CASRIQVLQPQHF	NA	TRBV6-2/TRBV6-3	TRBJ1-5	NA
TGCAGTGCTGGACACACAGGGTCCCACGAGCAGTACTTC	CSAGHTGSHEQYF	once	TRBV20-1	TRBJ2-7	NA
TGCAGTGCTAGAGAAGGAAAGCGGGGCTACAATGAGCAGTTCTTC	CSAREGKRGYNEQFF	once	TRBV20-1	TRBJ2-1	TRBD2
TGCGCCAGCAGCCAAGATCTCGCCGTCCGGCGGGGTAATTCACCCCTCCACTTT	CASSQDLAVRRGNSPLHF	NA	TRBV4-3	TRBJ1-6	NA
TGTGCCAGCAGTCCAGGGAATTCACCCCTCCACTTT	CASSPGNSPLHF	few	TRBV6-2/TRBV6-3	TRBJ1-6	NA
TGCAGGGCACAGGGGTTTAGCCCAGATACGCAGTATTTT	CRAQGFSPDTQYF	NA	TRBV29-1	TRBJ2-3	TRBD1
TGTGCCAGCAGTATTGAGACTGAAGCTTTCTTT	CASSIETEAFF	NA	TRBV4-2	TRBJ1-1	NA
TGTGCCAGCAGCGTAGCCGGGACGGAGTACAATGAGCAGTTCTTC	CASSVAGTEYNEQFF	NA	TRBV9	TRBJ2-1	NA
TGTGCCAGCAGCTTTGCGGGCCCTCACAATGAGCAGTTCTTC	CASSFAGPHNEQFF	NA	TRBV7-9	TRBJ2-1	NA
TGTGCCAGCAGCTTATTACAGGGTCAACACGAGCAGTACTTC	CASSLLQGQHEQYF	once	TRBV7-9	TRBJ2-7	NA
TGCAGCGTGACCCAGGGGGCGCAGGAGCAGTACTTC	CSVTQGAQEQYF	NA	TRBV29-1	TRBJ2-7	TRBD1
TGCAGTGCTCTTCCCGGGACTAGCGGGGGGGCTGGGCAGTTCTTC	CSALPGTSGGAGQFF	NA	TRBV20-1	TRBJ2-1	TRBD2
TGTGCCTCCAACGGTCGGGGGGCAGGGGATACGCAGTATTTT	CASNGRGAGDTQYF	NA	TRBV9	TRBJ2-3	NA
TGCAGTGCTAGGTCAGAGAACTATGGCTACACCTTC	CSARSENYGYTF	NA	TRBV20-1	TRBJ1-2	NA
TGTGCCAGCAGCTTAGTTCATAGGGGTAGGCGGGGGGCCGCATACGAGCAGTACTTC	CASSLVHRGRRGAAYEQYF	NA	TRBV7-9	TRBJ2-7	TRBD2
TGCAGCGTTGGGCAGACGAACACCGGGGAGCTGTTTTTT	CSVGQTNTGELFF	NA	TRBV29-1	TRBJ2-2	NA
TGCGCCAGCAGCCAAGAAGTAGGACAGGCTTTCGAGACCCAGTACTTC	CASSQEVGQAFETQYF	NA	TRBV4-3	TRBJ2-5	TRBD1
TGTGCCAGCAGAGGGACTAGCGGGGGGGGAGAGACCCAGTACTTC	CASRGTSGGGETQYF	NA	TRBV7-2	TRBJ2-5	TRBD2
TGTGCCAGCAGCCACACCCTGGACAGGGGCTACGAGCAGTACTTC	CASSHTLDRGYEQYF	NA	TRBV6-2/TRBV6-3	TRBJ2-7	TRBD1
TGCAGTGCTAGTAGGGACAGGGAGGACATTCAGTACTTC	CSASRDREDIQYF	NA	TRBV20-1	TRBJ2-4	TRBD1
TGTGCCACCAGTGATTCTACAGGGCCCCAAGAGACCCAGTACTTC	CATSDSTGPQETQYF	NA	TRBV24-1	TRBJ2-5	NA
TGTGCCAGCAGCGCCCGGCCGGACAGGGCCAACGAGCAGTACTTC	CASSARPDRANEQYF	NA	TRBV9	TRBJ2-7	TRBD1
TGCAGCGTTTCAGAGACAGGAGGTCGCCATCAGCCCCAGCATTTT	CSVSETGGRHQPQHF	NA	TRBV29-1	TRBJ1-5	NA
TGTGCCAGCAGCTTCATTGACAGGGGAAAGGGTGAGCAGTTCTTC	CASSFIDRGKGEQFF	few	TRBV7-8	TRBJ2-1	TRBD1
TGTGCCAGCAGCTTATCGAGGGAGCAGTACTTC	CASSLSREQYF	NA	TRBV5-6	TRBJ2-7	NA
TGTGCCAGCAGCCAAGAGGCTAATTCCGTTACGAAGGAGCAGTTCTTC	CASSQEANSVTKEQFF	NA	TRBV4-2	TRBJ2-1	NA
TGTGCCAGCAGTTTAGTGGGGAACACTGAAGCTTTCTTT	CASSLVGNTEAFF	NA	TRBV28	TRBJ1-1	NA
TGCAGTGCGAAGACTTCAGATTGGGGTGGCACTGAAGCTTTCTTT	CSAKTSDWGGTEAFF	NA	TRBV20-1	TRBJ1-1	NA
TGTGCCAGCAGTCCCGGGACTAGCGGGTCCCTAATCCAGTTCTTC	CASSPGTSGSLIQFF	NA	TRBV6-4	TRBJ2-1	TRBD2
TGTGCCAGCAGCCCCCAGGGGAACACCGGGGAGCTGTTTTTT	CASSPQGNTGELFF	NA	TRBV7-3	TRBJ2-2	NA
TGCAGTGCCCGGGGGAATCTCAATCAGCCCCAGCATTTT	CSARGNLNQPQHF	NA	TRBV20-1	TRBJ1-5	NA
TGCAGCGTTCGCCGGGACAGGGAAGATGGCTACACCTTC	CSVRRDREDGYTF	NA	TRBV29-1	TRBJ1-2	TRBD1
TGTGCCAGCAGTCCGGGATCTTTAGCTAATCAGCCCCAGCATTTT	CASSPGSLANQPQHF	NA	TRBV12-3/TRBV12-4	TRBJ1-5	NA
TGCAGTGCTCCCTCTGGGGCCAACGTCCTGACTTTC	CSAPSGANVLTF	NA	TRBV20-1	TRBJ2-6	NA
TGCAGTGCTCCGGACAGGGGGATAGGTGGCTACACCTTC	CSAPDRGIGGYTF	NA	TRBV20-1	TRBJ1-2	TRBD1
TGCAGCGTTACTCAGGGGAGCAATCAGCCCCAGCATTTT	CSVTQGSNQPQHF	NA	TRBV29-1	TRBJ1-5	NA